One and the same sample provided the 17 T cell receptor beta chains below, sequenced in a study of T cells after posttransplantation cyclophosphamide. Only in-frame clones appear in the TCRdb table, and some are missing; sequencing was by immunoSEQ multiplex PCR. Of over 3,500 clones in the sample, 77% were seen once. Busulfan-fludarabine conditioning, marrow transplant, and cyclophosphamide on days +3 and +4 were administered. The input for sequencing was PBMCs, taken about 27 days after a stem cell transplant with posttransplant cyclophosphamide. The origin of the receptors is a male patient between 45 and 59 years old who received an allogeneic stem cell transplant from an unrelated donor, was CMV-positive, and had acute GVHD only. Among the T cells, some may be from the graft donor.

The chain joins TRBV15 to TRBJ1-5, with D possibly matching TRBD1 (6 bases). Germline lookup yields CDR1 LNHNV and CDR2 YYDKDF (reference sequence). Trimming pared 1 base from V and 3 bases from J, leaving 10 bases between. CDR3 length equals 15 residues. As DNA, the CDR3 is TGTGCCACCAGCAGAGGGACAGCGAACAATCAGCCCCAGCATTTT. This codes for CATSRGTANNQPQHF.

This rearrangement joins TRBV30 to TRBJ1-5; 7 bases align to TRBD1. There are 13 residues in the CDR3. Germline V lookup: CDR1 GTSNPN, CDR2 SVGIG (reference sequence). V shed 1 base and J 5 bases; nucleotides not matched to a gene: 2. The CDR3 nucleotides are TGTGCCTGGAGTGGAGGGGGCTATCAGCCCCAGCATTTT. It encodes CAWSGGGYQPQHF. Full variable domain (remainder filled in from reference TRBV30 and TRBJ1-5): SQTIHQWPATLVQPVGSPLSLECTVEGTSNPNLYWYRQAAGRGLQLLFYSVGIGQISSEVPQNLSASRPQDRQFILSSKKLLLSDSGFYLCAWSGGGYQPQHFGDGTRLSIL.

This clone is labeled as medium-sized. CDR3 loop: CASSPDRGGTDTQYF. CDR3 nucleotide sequence: TGTGCCAGCTCACCCGACAGGGGTGGCACAGATACGCAGTATTTT. The gene calls are TRBV18 and TRBJ2-3; TRBD1 matches at 8 bases. This CDR3 comprises 15 residues. Trimming took 3 bases from V and 1 from J; bases not matched to a gene: 3. CDR1 is KGHSH, CDR2 LQKENI, per germline.

The CDR3 DNA reads as TGTGCCAGCAGGGGAAACCGGGACAGCGATTCACCCCTCCACTTT. Encoded protein: CASRGNRDSDSPLHF. This chain joins TRBV6-1 and TRBJ1-6; 7 bases are shared with TRBD1. The junction had 10 bases not matched to a gene; V was cut back by 6 bases and J by 8 bases. Germline V gene data show CDR1 as MNHNS and CDR2 as SASEGT. CDR3 length equals 15 residues.

This clone has only a few counts. The rearrangement joins TRBV5-4 to TRBJ2-4; D is perhaps TRBD2 (6 bases). CDR3 size: 16 residues. Trimming stripped 3 bases from V and 0 bases from J, with 13 bases between. Germline V gene data show CDR1 as SGHNT and CDR2 as YYREEE (reference sequence). CDR3 coding DNA: TGTGCCAGCAGCTCCAATCTAGCGCTAGCCAAAAACATTCAGTACTTC. Its translation is CASSSNLALAKNIQYF. The entire variable domain, with the rest obtained from reference TRBV5-4 and TRBJ2-4, is as follows: ETGVTQSPTHLIKTRGQQVTLRCSSQSGHNTVSWYQQALGQGPQFIFQYYREEENGRGNFPPRFSGLQFPNYSSELNVNALELDDSALYLCASSSNLALAKNIQYFGAGTRLSVL.

This clone was found a few times. The CDR3 sequence: CASSYGQGFWEKLFF. CDR3 DNA sequence: TGTGCCAGCAGCTACGGACAGGGTTTTTGGGAAAAACTGTTTTTT. The genes are TRBV6-6 and TRBJ1-4, with TRBD1 matching 8 bases. The ends lost 6 bases at V and 8 bases at J; junction bases unmatched: 11. The CDR3 runs 15 residues. The germline V gene has CDR1 MNHNY and CDR2 SVGAGI (reference sequence).

The V and J genes are TRBV2 and TRBJ2-7; 11 bases line up with TRBD2. CDR3 length: 14 amino acids. Germline CDR1 and CDR2: SNHLY and FYNNEI. The trim removed 6 bases at V and 1 base at J, leaving 2 bases unmatched. Written as DNA, the CDR3 is TGTGCCAGCAGGGGACTAGCGGATTCCTACGAGCAGTACTTC. Its translation is CASRGLADSYEQYF.

This chain uses TRBV25-1 with TRBJ1-1; the D gene is possibly TRBD1 (6 bases). The CDR3 covers 11 residues. Germline V CDR1 and CDR2: MGHDK, SYGVNS. Trimming took off 8 bases at V and 5 bases at J, with 9 bases between the two ends. Here the CDR3 DNA reads TGTGCCAGCGGACAGAGTACTGAAGCTTTCTTT. Encoded protein: CASGQSTEAFF.

The chain carries TRBV5-1 and TRBJ2-5, with TRBD1 identical over 9 bases. The CDR3 is 13 residues long. CDR1 is SGHRS and CDR2 is YFSETQ in the germline V gene. V lost 5 bases, J lost 4 bases, and 3 bases stayed unmatched. The DNA of the CDR3 is TGCGCCAGCAGTCGACAGGGGGGAGAGACCCAGTACTTC. It is translated as CASSRQGGETQYF.

The chain combines TRBV18 with TRBJ1-1, with 9 bases matching TRBD1. This CDR3 has 16 residues. Looked up from germline, CDR1 is KGHSH and CDR2 is LQKENI. V shed 2 bases, J shed 5 bases, and the junction held 9 bases outside the gene matches. The CDR3 sequence: CASSPSGQGWDTEAFF. DNA of the CDR3: TGTGCCAGCTCACCATCGGGACAGGGATGGGATACTGAAGCTTTCTTT.

V gene TRBV7-8 combines with J gene TRBJ1-1; the D gene is possibly TRBD1 (5 bases). The CDR3 loop spans 16 amino acids. Trimming pared 4 bases from V and 5 bases from J, leaving 20 bases between. Germline V CDR1 and CDR2: SGHVS, FQNEAQ. The CDR3 loop reads CASSSTGRGGYTEAFF. The CDR3, as DNA: TGTGCCAGCAGCTCCACGGGGCGGGGGGGATATACTGAAGCTTTCTTT.

The V gene is TRBV7-6, the J gene TRBJ2-1, with D perhaps matching TRBD2 (6 bases). Trimming pared 1 base from V and 0 bases from J, leaving 10 bases between. The CDR3 has 16 residues. The V gene's germline CDR1 is SGHVS and CDR2 FNYEAQ. For the CDR3, the DNA is TGTGCCAGCAGCTTAGATAGCGGAAGCTCCTACAATGAGCAGTTCTTC. It specifies CASSLDSGSSYNEQFF. The full variable domain, rest sourced from reference TRBV7-6 and TRBJ2-1, is GAGVSQSPRYKVTKRGQDVALRCDPISGHVSLYWYRQALGQGPEFLTYFNYEAQQDKSGLPNDRFSAERPEGSISTLTIQRTEQRDSAMYRCASSLDSGSSYNEQFFGPGTRLTVL.

V is TRBV6-4 and J is TRBJ1-5, with D possibly matching TRBD1 (6 bases). The V and J ends lost 5 bases and 5 bases respectively, with 13 bases between them. The germline gives CDR1 MRHNA, CDR2 SNTAGT. The CDR3 is 14 residues long. The CDR3 region is CASSIRDNYQPQHF. DNA of the CDR3: TGTGCCAGCAGTATTAGGGACAACTATCAGCCCCAGCATTTT.

This rearrangement joins TRBV7-9 to TRBJ1-1; D possibly corresponds to TRBD1 (6 bases). The CDR3 runs to 14 residues. Germline CDR1 and CDR2: SEHNR and FQNEAQ (reference sequence). The V end was cut by 2 bases, the J end by 3 bases, with 10 bases between. CDR3 DNA sequence: TGTGCCAGCAGCTTAACAGGGACGGACACTGAAGCTTTCTTT. Residues: CASSLTGTDTEAFF.

V and J are TRBV28 and TRBJ1-6; D is ambiguous. Germline CDR1 MDHEN, CDR2 SYDVKM. The germline V and J ends were trimmed by 5 bases and 5 bases, with 4 bases remaining between them. The CDR3 spans 12 residues. The chain's CDR3 is CASSTNNSPLHF. CDR3 sequence (DNA): TGTGCCAGCAGTACTAATAATTCACCCCTCCACTTT. Combining the CDR3 with reference TRBV28 and TRBJ1-6 gives the whole variable domain DVKVTQSSRYLVKRTGEKVFLECVQDMDHENMFWYRQDPGLGLRLIYFSYDVKMKEKGDIPEGYSVSREKKERFSLILESASTNQTSMYLCASSTNNSPLHFGNGTRLTVT.

The chain joins TRBV19 to TRBJ2-1; D remains unclear. Germline CDR1 is LNHDA and CDR2 is SQIVND (reference sequence). The germline V and J ends were trimmed by 5 bases and 7 bases, with 9 bases remaining between them. The CDR3 sequence is 12 residues long. Here the CDR3 DNA reads TGTGCCAGTAGTTTCTCTTCGAATGAGCAGTTCTTC. It yields the protein CASSFSSNEQFF. The full variable domain, in which reference TRBV19 and TRBJ2-1 provide the parts outside the CDR3, is DGGITQSPKYLFRKEGQNVTLSCEQNLNHDAMYWYRQDPGQGLRLIYYSQIVNDFQKGDIAEGYSVSREKKESFPLTVTSAQKNPTAFYLCASSFSSNEQFFGPGTRLTVL.

V and J are TRBV6-1 and TRBJ2-1, with 9 bases fitting TRBD2. Germline V gene sequence: CDR1 MNHNS, CDR2 SASEGT. The V segment lost 6 bases and the J segment 3 bases; nucleotides outside the gene matches: 6. CDR3 size: 15 residues. Written as DNA, the CDR3 is TGTGCCAGCAGAGGCACTAGCGGGTTCTACAATGAGCAGTTCTTC. This codes for CASRGTSGFYNEQFF.